The next 24 T cell receptor beta chains were all read from a single sample in a study of T cells after yellow fever vaccination. TCRdb reprocessed the 5' RACE reads via MiXCR and lists one record per CDR3 protein. In the table there are a few hundred thousand distinct CDR3 sequences, roughly 9% of which are singletons. Sequencing was performed on CD4+ T cells sorted from PBMCs, taken 5 days after the yellow fever booster vaccination. The receptors stem from a man between 18 and 29 years old who received the YFV17D yellow fever vaccine.

The sample holds many counts of this clonotype. The genes are TRBV4-3 and TRBJ2-3, with D hard to call. V gave up 0 bases and J gave up 4 bases, with 11 bases separating them. The CDR3 has 15 residues. CDR1 and CDR2 (germline): LGHNA, YSLEER. The CDR3 loop reads CASSQDPSRADTQYF. The CDR3 DNA sequence: TGCGCCAGCAGCCAAGATCCCTCTAGAGCAGATACGCAGTATTTT.

This clonotype was counted between two and nine times. V gene TRBV7-9 combines with J gene TRBJ2-1; TRBD2 matches 8 bases. Per the germline V gene, CDR1 is SEHNR and CDR2 is FQNEAQ (reference sequence). V lost 1 base and J lost 7; bases outside the gene matches: 6. This CDR3 has 15 amino acids. CDR3: CASSLVAGSWNEQFF. Written as DNA, the CDR3 is TGTGCCAGCAGCTTAGTAGCGGGGTCCTGGAATGAGCAGTTCTTC.

The V gene is TRBV23-1, the J gene TRBJ2-3, with a weak D call TRBD2 (5 bases). TRBV23-1 is an ORF, with its function uncertain. The V and J ends lost 2 bases and 6 bases respectively, with 18 bases between them. This CDR3 has 16 amino acids. CDR3 residues: CASSQNLAAGCDTQYF. CDR3 nucleotide sequence: TGCGCCAGCAGTCAAAATCTAGCCGCTGGGTGCGATACGCAGTATTTT.

This clonotype was observed a handful of times. The V call is TRBV4-2, the J call TRBJ2-5, with 10 bases matching TRBD2. The CDR3 is made up of 16 amino acids. V shed 0 bases, J shed 4 bases, and the junction held 5 bases outside the gene matches. The V gene's germline CDR1 is LGHNA and CDR2 YNFKEQ. CDR3 protein: CASSQDPGLAVETQYF. CDR3 nucleotide sequence: TGTGCCAGCAGCCAAGATCCAGGACTAGCGGTAGAGACCCAGTACTTC.

The J gene is TRBJ2-3, the V gene TRBV9; D is tentatively TRBD1 or TRBD2 (5 bases each). The CDR3 loop spans 17 amino acids. Germline CDR1 reads SGDLS; CDR2 reads YYNGEE. V dropped 4 bases and J dropped 2 bases, with 20 bases sitting between them. CDR3 in DNA: TGTGCCAGCAGCCTAGGGGCCGGGGCGCGTCCCACAGATACGCAGTATTTT. Translation gives CASSLGAGARPTDTQYF.

This clonotype was counted at least ten times. The rearrangement uses TRBV12-3 or TRBV12-4 and TRBJ1-2, with 7 bases lining up with TRBD1. V shed 7 bases, J shed 2 bases, and the junction held 10 bases outside the gene matches. The CDR3 runs 15 residues. CDR3 in amino acids: CASTAGQGGNYGYTF. In nucleotides, the CDR3 is TGTGCCAGCACCGCGGGGCAGGGGGGGAACTATGGCTACACCTTC.

The table lists this clonotype with many counts. V usage is TRBV5-1 and J usage is TRBJ2-6, with TRBD1 matching 10 bases. Trimming took 5 bases from V and 3 from J; bases not matched to a gene: 2. Per the germline V gene, CDR1 is SGHRS and CDR2 is YFSETQ. CDR3 length: 15 residues. The DNA for the CDR3 is TGCGCCAGCAGGACAGGGGGCAGTGGGGCCAACGTCCTGACTTTC. Its protein is CASRTGGSGANVLTF.

This clonotype has a handful of counts. CDR3 sequence (DNA): TGTGCCAGTAGTCCCCAGGTTGGGACAGATACGCAGTATTTT. The encoded protein is CASSPQVGTDTQYF. This chain joins TRBV19 and TRBJ2-3; unclear D gene. The CDR3 totals 14 residues. Germline V gives CDR1 LNHDA, CDR2 SQIVND (reference sequence). Between the trimmed V and J ends, which lost 5 bases and 3 bases, there was a span of 12 bases.

J is TRBJ1-1 and V is TRBV5-1, with D perhaps TRBD1 (5 bases). Germline CDR1 SGHRS, CDR2 YFSETQ. This CDR3 is 14 amino acids long. Deletions cut 2 bases from V and 1 base from J, with 9 bases between. The CDR3 coding sequence is TGCGCCAGCAGCTTCTGGCAGGGGAACACTGAAGCTTTCTTT. This codes for CASSFWQGNTEAFF. The entire variable domain, with the rest obtained from reference TRBV5-1 and TRBJ1-1, is as follows: KAGVTQTPRYLIKTRGQQVTLSCSPISGHRSVSWYQQTPGQGLQFLFEYFSETQRNKGNFPGRFSGRQFSNSRSEMNVSTLELGDSALYLCASSFWQGNTEAFFGQGTRLTVV.

This clonotype has a handful of counts. This chain links TRBV6-5 with TRBJ1-6; TRBD1 is a possible D gene (5 bases). The CDR3 contains 14 residues. The germline V gene has CDR1 MNHEY and CDR2 SVGAGI. With 2 bases removed from V and 8 bases from J, the gap between germline ends came to 10 bases. CDR3 nucleotides: TGTGCCAGCAGTTACAGGCAGGGTGATTCACCCCTCCACTTT. Translating gives CASSYRQGDSPLHF.

At least ten counts were recorded for this clonotype. This chain connects TRBV5-6 to TRBJ2-1, with 8 bases that match TRBD2. The CDR3 spans 13 residues. The trim removed 4 bases at V and 5 bases at J, leaving 2 bases unmatched. Germline loops: CDR1 SGHDT, CDR2 YYEEEE. CDR3 region: CASSVGLDNEQFF. The CDR3 DNA follows: TGTGCCAGCAGCGTGGGACTAGACAATGAGCAGTTCTTC.

This clonotype was observed many times. The chain recombines TRBV7-2 with TRBJ1-2, with 7 bases lining up with TRBD1. From germline, CDR1 is SGHTA and CDR2 FQGNSA. The CDR3 runs 14 residues. The trim removed 5 bases at V and 4 bases at J, leaving 7 bases unmatched. The CDR3 DNA reads as TGTGCCAGCAGCCCTACAGGGGCCCTCTATGGCTACACCTTC. Its translation: CASSPTGALYGYTF.

The rearrangement joins TRBV6-5 to TRBJ2-2, with a tentative D call TRBD1 (6 bases). The CDR3 consists of 16 residues. The germline gives CDR1 MNHEY, CDR2 SVGAGI. With 0 bases removed from V and 5 bases from J, the gap between germline ends came to 13 bases. CDR3 coding DNA: TGTGCCAGCAGTTACTCGCGATACAGGGTTACCGGGGAGCTGTTTTTT. Amino acids: CASSYSRYRVTGELFF.

This chain joins TRBV7-8 and TRBJ2-7; 12 nucleotides line up with TRBD2. This CDR3 has 17 residues. The V gene end was trimmed by 1 base and the J gene end by 3 bases; junction bases not matched to a gene: 7. The germline gives CDR1 SGHVS, CDR2 FQNEAQ. CDR3: CASSLEGLAGGNYEQYF. The CDR3, as DNA: TGTGCCAGCAGCTTAGAGGGACTAGCGGGCGGGAACTACGAGCAGTACTTC.

This clonotype appeared a few times. The chain is built from TRBV7-2 and TRBJ1-2; D is uncertain. Germline loops: CDR1 SGHTA, CDR2 FQGNSA. The CDR3 is 13 amino acids. Trimming stripped 1 base from V and 3 bases from J, with 6 bases between. The CDR3 region has the DNA TGTGCCAGCAGCTTAGGCCCCCACTATGGCTACACCTTC. This translates into CASSLGPHYGYTF.

This clonotype was recorded many times. The chain is built from TRBV4-2 and TRBJ2-5, with TRBD2 matching over 11 bases. This CDR3 region has 18 residues. Germline V CDR1 and CDR2: LGHNA, YNFKEQ. V lost 4 bases and J lost 4; bases outside the gene matches: 14. The CDR3 here is CASSLEVAGGPGVETQYF. CDR3 DNA: TGTGCCAGCAGCCTCGAGGTAGCGGGGGGGCCAGGGGTAGAGACCCAGTACTTC.

This clonotype was counted a few times. The chain employs TRBV9 and TRBJ1-4; D remains ambiguous. Germline V gene sequence: CDR1 SGDLS, CDR2 YYNGEE. The CDR3 runs 13 residues. V was pared by 5 bases and J by 5 bases, with 10 bases between. CDR3 DNA: TGTGCCAGCAGAGCGGAGGGAAATGAAAAACTGTTTTTT. Its translation is CASRAEGNEKLFF.

This chain connects TRBV5-4 to TRBJ2-5; 9 nucleotides agree with TRBD2. Germline V lookup: CDR1 SGHNT, CDR2 YYREEE (reference sequence). Trimming removed 6 bases from V and 2 bases from J; junction bases left unmatched: 8. The CDR3 sequence is 15 residues long. The CDR3 loop is CASTFSGGSQETQYF. CDR3 bases: TGTGCCAGCACCTTTAGCGGGGGTAGTCAAGAGACCCAGTACTTC.

This clonotype was recorded a few times. This chain uses TRBV4-3 with TRBJ1-4, with D tentatively TRBD1 (6 bases). V lost 0 bases and J lost 8, with 13 bases in between. The length of the CDR3 is 15 residues. The germline CDR1 and CDR2 sequences are LGHNA and YSLEER. CDR3 nucleotide sequence: TGCGCCAGCAGCCAAGATCAAACCACAGGGGAAAAACTGTTTTTT. Translated: CASSQDQTTGEKLFF.

The chain employs TRBV2 and TRBJ1-1, with 7 bases matching TRBD1. The CDR3 covers 14 residues. The germline V gene encodes CDR1 SNHLY and CDR2 FYNNEI. The V gene end was trimmed by 4 bases and the J gene end by 4 bases; junction bases not matched to a gene: 6. The CDR3 coding sequence is TGTGCCAGCAGTGTGACAGGGCTCTCCACTGAAGCTTTCTTT. Its translation: CASSVTGLSTEAFF.

This sequence joins TRBV11-2 and TRBJ1-5, with unresolved D. Per germline, CDR1 SGHAT and CDR2 FQNNGV. Trimming left V 3 bases short and J 5 bases short, with 11 bases between. The CDR3 sequence is 14 residues long. The CDR3 DNA reads as TGTGCCAGCAGCTTGCGCAGTGGCGATCAGCCCCAGCATTTT. Translating gives CASSLRSGDQPQHF.

The table lists this clonotype with a count of one. The genes are TRBV5-4 and TRBJ2-1; D is possibly TRBD1 (5 bases). The germline V gene has CDR1 SGHNT and CDR2 YYREEE (reference sequence). CDR3 size: 12 residues. This CDR3 is CATAGYYNEQFF. CDR3 DNA: TGTGCGACGGCAGGGTACTACAATGAGCAGTTCTTC. The full variable domain, completed using reference TRBV5-4 and TRBJ2-1, is ETGVTQSPTHLIKTRGQQVTLRCSSQSGHNTVSWYQQALGQGPQFIFQYYREEENGRGNFPPRFSGLQFPNYSSELNVNALELDDSALYLCATAGYYNEQFFGPGTRLTVL.

Only a few counts were recorded for this clonotype. The gene calls are TRBV12-3 or TRBV12-4 and TRBJ1-2; perhaps TRBD1 as D (6 bases). Trimming cost V 3 bases and J 4 bases, with 15 bases left between them. The CDR3 has 15 amino acids. CDR3 DNA: TGTGCCAGCAGTTTCCCAGGGGCATCATTCTATGGCTACACCTTC. It yields the protein CASSFPGASFYGYTF.

The rearrangement joins TRBV27 to TRBJ2-5, with 10 bases aligning to TRBD1. The CDR3 spans 15 residues. The J segment lost 2 bases and the V segment lost 6 bases, leaving 6 bases of the junction unmatched. In germline, CDR1 is MNHEY, CDR2 SMNVEV (reference sequence). In nucleotides, the CDR3 is TGTGCCAGCAGCTCCGGGACAGGGGTTCAAGAGACCCAGTACTTC. Protein: CASSSGTGVQETQYF.